Below are 27 T cell receptor beta chains sequenced from a single sample in a study of blood T cell repertoires in COVID-19. Produced via immunoSEQ multiplex PCR; TCRdb's table is partial and in-frame only. The sample includes tens of thousands of clones, 91% of them seen just once. Sequencing was done on a sample of peripheral blood. These receptors originate from a man in his sixties with acute or convalescent COVID-19.

V is TRBV28 and J is TRBJ2-3; D is perhaps TRBD2 (5 bases). The V gene lost 4 bases and the J gene lost 4 bases, with 12 bases spanning the gap. The CDR3 runs to 14 residues. CDR1 is MDHEN, CDR2 SYDVKM, per germline. As DNA, the CDR3 is TGTGCCAGCAGTTCCCTAATGGAGGCAGATACGCAGTATTTT. As protein: CASSSLMEADTQYF.

V gene TRBV7-8 combines with J gene TRBJ1-6, with 8 positions matching TRBD1. Trimming removed 4 bases from V and 10 bases from J; junction bases left unmatched: 9. The CDR3 is 15 amino acids. CDR1 is SGHVS, CDR2 FQNEAQ, per germline. CDR3: CASSSTGAGGSPLHF. For the CDR3, the DNA is TGTGCCAGCAGCTCTACCGGGGCAGGGGGCTCACCCCTCCACTTT.

J is TRBJ2-2 and V is TRBV15, with D unclear. Germline V gene lookup returns CDR1 LNHNV and CDR2 YYDKDF (reference sequence). Trimming stripped 3 bases from V and 0 bases from J, with 5 bases between. CDR3 length equals 14 residues. CDR3 region: CATSRAPNTGELFF. In DNA, the CDR3 is TGTGCCACCAGCAGGGCTCCGAACACCGGGGAGCTGTTTTTT. Variable domain in full (rest from reference TRBV15 and TRBJ2-2): DAMVIQNPRYQVTQFGKPVTLSCSQTLNHNVMYWYQQKSSQAPKLLFHYYDKDFNNEADTPDNFQSRRPNTSFCFLDIRSPGLGDTAMYLCATSRAPNTGELFFGEGSRLTVL.

The gene calls are TRBV5-1 and TRBJ2-2; TRBD2 agrees at 16 bases. Trimming at V came to 2 bases and at J to 5 bases, leaving 9 bases not matched to a gene. The CDR3 is 19 residues long. Looked up from germline, CDR1 is SGHRS and CDR2 is YFSETQ. CDR3 DNA sequence: TGCGCCAGCAGCTTCGACGGGACTAGCGGGAGGGGTCGGACCGGGGAGCTGTTTTTT. Protein product: CASSFDGTSGRGRTGELFF.

This rearrangement joins TRBV27 to TRBJ2-5; 7 positions agree with TRBD2. The ends lost 7 bases at V and 2 bases at J; junction bases unmatched: 7. CDR1 and CDR2 (germline): MNHEY, SMNVEV (reference sequence). The CDR3 spans 14 residues. CDR3 sequence reads: CASKMAGVQETQYF. DNA of the CDR3: TGTGCCAGCAAAATGGCGGGGGTACAAGAGACCCAGTACTTC.

The chain couples TRBV10-3 to TRBJ2-3; a possible D gene is TRBD1 (6 bases). The CDR3 runs 15 residues. Germline lookup yields CDR1 ENHRY and CDR2 SYGVKD. The V and J ends lost 3 bases and 2 bases respectively, with 12 bases between them. The CDR3 nucleotides read TGTGCCATCAGTGACCAGGGACAAGACACAGATACGCAGTATTTT. It yields the protein CAISDQGQDTDTQYF.

This sequence joins TRBV15 and TRBJ1-2; TRBD1 might be the D (6 bases). Germline CDR1 is LNHNV and CDR2 is YYDKDF (reference sequence). V lost 3 bases and J 8 bases, leaving 13 bases between the germline ends. The CDR3 extends over 13 amino acids. In nucleotides, the CDR3 is TGTGCCACCAGCAGGGAGACAGGATTCGGCTACACCTTC. This codes for CATSRETGFGYTF.

This chain uses TRBV7-2 with TRBJ2-5; TRBD1 matches at 7 bases. There are 13 residues in the CDR3. V was pared by 7 bases and J by 1 base, with 3 bases of the junction left unmatched. Germline values: CDR1 SGHTA, CDR2 FQGNSA. The CDR3 DNA reads as TGTGCCAGCAATCGACAGGGCCAAGAGACCCAGTACTTC. It specifies CASNRQGQETQYF.

This clone showed up just once. The chain uses TRBV6-1 and TRBJ2-7, with D possibly being TRBD2 (7 bases). The CDR3 is 13 amino acids. The germline CDR1 and CDR2 sequences are MNHNS and SASEGT. The V end lost 8 bases, the J end lost 7 bases, and 18 bases lay between the germline ends. CDR3 in amino acids: CASDPGGGREQYF. DNA of the CDR3: TGTGCCAGCGACCCCGGCGGGGGCCGGGAGCAGTACTTC.

The rearrangement links TRBV18 to TRBJ2-5; TRBD2 aligns across 7 bases. Germline V gene sequence: CDR1 KGHSH, CDR2 LQKENI. V gave up 1 base and J gave up 4 bases; unmatched junction bases: 12. The CDR3 extends over 17 amino acids. This chain's CDR3 is CASSPRRLPSGRETQYF. The CDR3 bases are TGTGCCAGCTCACCACGTCGTCTTCCTAGCGGTCGAGAGACCCAGTACTTC.

The chain links TRBV5-6 to TRBJ1-5; a weak D match, TRBD1 (5 bases). The germline V and J ends were trimmed by 4 bases and 2 bases, with 25 bases remaining between them. The CDR3 is 19 residues long. From germline, CDR1 is SGHDT and CDR2 YYEEEE. The CDR3 coding sequence is TGTGCCAGCAGCCGTTTAGGCGGGACCGATTTAGGGGGCAATCAGCCCCAGCATTTT. It yields the protein CASSRLGGTDLGGNQPQHF.

To note about this clone: The junction and the germline gene differ at one end; a read error may be behind it. The V gene is TRBV27, the J gene TRBJ2-1; D may be TRBD1 (6 bases). The germline gives CDR1 MNHEY, CDR2 SMNVEV (reference sequence). This CDR3 has 13 residues. CDR3 in DNA: TGTGCCAGCACCTACAGGGAATACAGTGAGCAGTTCTTC. Its translation is CASTYREYSEQFF.

The CDR3 here is CSVSGWDGTDTQYF. Written as DNA, the CDR3 is TGCAGCGTCTCAGGGTGGGATGGCACAGATACGCAGTATTTT. The chain uses TRBV29-1 and TRBJ2-3, with D possibly TRBD1 on 5 matching bases. CDR1 is SQVTM, CDR2 ANQGSEA, per germline. V lost 6 bases and J lost 1, with 14 bases in between. The CDR3 has 14 amino acids.

This chain links TRBV4-3 with TRBJ1-2, with D possibly matching TRBD1 (6 bases). Germline lookup yields CDR1 LGHNA and CDR2 YSLEER. The CDR3 length is 17 residues. Trimming left V 4 bases short and J 6 bases short, with 24 bases between. The CDR3 bases are TGCGCCAGCAGCCCATTAACGGACAGCCTCTCTCCCCATGGCTACACCTTC. Its translation is CASSPLTDSLSPHGYTF.

A remark on this clone: Other DNA sequences from this sample encode an identical CDR3 as well. Written as DNA, the CDR3 is TGTGCCAGCTCACCGACGGGATACGAGCAGTACTTC. Amino acid sequence: CASSPTGYEQYF. The chain uses TRBV18 and TRBJ2-7; weak D call: TRBD2 (5 bases). Trimming removed 3 bases at V and 4 bases at J, with 7 bases between. Germline V gives CDR1 KGHSH, CDR2 LQKENI. The CDR3 contains 12 residues.

The CDR3 spells CASSQDPTSSYNEQFF. CDR3 DNA sequence: TGCGCCAGCAGCCAAGATCCCACTAGCTCCTACAATGAGCAGTTCTTC. The chain employs TRBV4-3 and TRBJ2-1; D is possibly TRBD2 (5 bases). There are 16 residues in the CDR3. Germline values: CDR1 LGHNA, CDR2 YSLEER. Trimming left V 0 bases short and J 0 bases short, with 9 bases between.

The chain joins TRBV28 to TRBJ1-1, with D perhaps matching TRBD1 (6 bases). This CDR3 is 14 amino acids long. Germline V gene data show CDR1 as MDHEN and CDR2 as SYDVKM. With 3 bases removed from V and 5 bases from J, the gap between germline ends came to 13 bases. For the CDR3, the DNA is TGTGCCAGCAGTTTTAGTGGGGGCCGGACTGAAGCTTTCTTT. This encodes CASSFSGGRTEAFF.

The chain links TRBV11-1 to TRBJ2-5, with 8 nucleotides matching TRBD2. The CDR3 consists of 16 residues. V gave up 5 bases and J gave up 1 base; unmatched junction bases: 9. CDR1 is SGHAT, CDR2 FQDESV, per germline (reference sequence). Here the CDR3 reads CASSQVRGAPQETQYF. CDR3 coding DNA: TGTGCCAGCAGCCAAGTGCGGGGGGCGCCCCAAGAGACCCAGTACTTC.

The chain is built from TRBV7-3 and TRBJ1-3; D unresolved. The length of the CDR3 is 15 residues. Germline values: CDR1 SGHTA, CDR2 FQGTGA. The ends were cut back, 5 bases at V and 0 bases at J, with 11 bases in the middle. CDR3 sequence: CASSPPEVSGNTIYF. The CDR3 DNA reads as TGTGCCAGCAGCCCTCCGGAGGTCTCTGGAAACACCATATATTTT.

The chain links TRBV11-3 to TRBJ2-2, with 12 positions matching TRBD2. Germline-derived CDR1 and CDR2 are SGHNT and YENEEA. The CDR3 has 15 amino acids. J was trimmed by 10 bases and V by 1 base; bases with no gene match: 4. The CDR3 DNA reads TGTGCCAGCAGCTTAGCCAGGACTAGCGGGATGGAGCTGTTTTTT. Its protein is CASSLARTSGMELFF.

The chain combines TRBV28 with TRBJ2-1, with 10 nucleotides matching TRBD2. Germline values: CDR1 MDHEN, CDR2 SYDVKM. The length of the CDR3 is 16 residues. V dropped 4 bases and J dropped 8; count of bases not matched to a gene: 11. The CDR3 region has the DNA TGTGCCAGCAGTTCCTCTAGCGGGAGAGGGGGAGATGAGCAGTTCTTC. Translated: CASSSSSGRGGDEQFF. Full variable domain (outside the CDR3, taken from reference TRBV28 and TRBJ2-1): DVKVTQSSRYLVKRTGEKVFLECVQDMDHENMFWYRQDPGLGLRLIYFSYDVKMKEKGDIPEGYSVSREKKERFSLILESASTNQTSMYLCASSSSSGRGGDEQFFGPGTRLTVL.

The V gene is TRBV6-5, the J gene TRBJ1-5, with D perhaps matching TRBD1 (5 bases). The CDR3 consists of 15 residues. The germline gives CDR1 MNHEY, CDR2 SVGAGI. Trimming cost V 5 bases and J 2 bases, with 13 bases left between them. Here the CDR3 reads CASSRGGAGNQPQHF. In nucleotides, the CDR3 is TGTGCCAGCAGTCGAGGAGGGGCGGGCAATCAGCCCCAGCATTTT.

V is TRBV28 and J is TRBJ1-6, with 11 bases aligning to TRBD1. The CDR3 covers 14 residues. Germline assignment: CDR1 MDHEN and CDR2 SYDVKM. V was clipped by 5 bases and J by 9 bases; unmatched bases: 3. CDR3 in amino acids: CASSPGTGGSPLHF. The CDR3 nucleotides read TGTGCCAGCAGTCCTGGGACAGGGGGTTCACCCCTCCACTTT.

V gene TRBV9 combines with J gene TRBJ1-5; D unclear. Between the trimmed V and J ends, which lost 3 bases and 0 bases, there was a span of 7 bases. The germline V gene has CDR1 SGDLS and CDR2 YYNGEE. CDR3 length: 14 amino acids. The CDR3 loop reads CASSGGDSNQPQHF. The CDR3 DNA reads as TGTGCCAGCAGCGGAGGCGATAGCAATCAGCCCCAGCATTTT.

The chain has TRBV7-2 and TRBJ2-3, with 7 bases lining up with TRBD2. Germline trimming cut 3 bases from V and 5 bases from J; bases unmatched to any gene: 11. Germline V gene lookup returns CDR1 SGHTA and CDR2 FQGNSA. CDR3 size: 16 residues. The CDR3 spells CASSFWRESGRDTQYF. The CDR3, as DNA: TGTGCCAGCAGCTTTTGGCGGGAGAGTGGTAGAGATACGCAGTATTTT. Full variable domain (remainder filled in from reference TRBV7-2 and TRBJ2-3): GAGVSQSPSNKVTEKGKDVELRCDPISGHTALYWYRQSLGQGLEFLIYFQGNSAPDKSGLPSDRFSAERTGGSVSTLTIQRTQQEDSAVYLCASSFWRESGRDTQYFGPGTRLTVL.

This chain links TRBV5-4 with TRBJ2-1, with TRBD2 identical over 9 bases. CDR3 size: 18 residues. Unmatched junction bases numbered 14, after V lost 4 bases and J lost 3 bases. The germline V gene encodes CDR1 SGHNT and CDR2 YYREEE (reference sequence). CDR3 bases: TGTGCCAGCAGCCCCGCGTTTGGCGCGGGAGGGAACTACAATGAGCAGTTCTTC. It translates to CASSPAFGAGGNYNEQFF. The whole variable domain, remainder taken from reference TRBV5-4 and TRBJ2-1, is ETGVTQSPTHLIKTRGQQVTLRCSSQSGHNTVSWYQQALGQGPQFIFQYYREEENGRGNFPPRFSGLQFPNYSSELNVNALELDDSALYLCASSPAFGAGGNYNEQFFGPGTRLTVL.

The genes are TRBV6-2 or TRBV6-3 and TRBJ1-5; D call uncertain. This CDR3 is built from 15 residues. Deletions cut 0 bases from V and 4 bases from J, with 10 bases between. The germline V gene encodes CDR1 MNHEY and CDR2 SVGEGT. CDR3: CASSYSRAGNQPQHF. CDR3 DNA sequence: TGTGCCAGCAGTTACTCGAGGGCAGGAAATCAGCCCCAGCATTTT.